This TCR beta chain was profiled in a study of blood T cell repertoires in COVID-19. About the research overall: There were acute and convalescent COVID-19 samples, and they came from the United States, Italy and Spain.

Seattle-derived patients entered the study during active infection and were followed longitudinally. Per the authors' pipeline: Estimation of nucleated cell counts relied on the amplification of reference gene primers. Using immunoSEQ multiplex PCR, the repertoire was profiled, and TCRdb retains in-frame clones only, with some absent. The V and J calls and the clone size are those of that table, but D and trimming were determined from the DNA. The data show approximately 150,000 clones, with 85% to 95% seen just once and just under 2% held by the top ten. The CDR3 contains 15 residues. Germline V gene data show CDR1 as MNHEY and CDR2 as SVGAGI. V lost 2 bases, J lost 1 base, and 3 bases stayed unmatched.

This receptor was taken from a woman aged 55-70 years with COVID-19, enrolled during active disease. The chain recombines TRBV6-5 with TRBJ2-3; TRBD2 matches 7 bases. The sequencing input was peripheral blood. The CDR3 bases are TGTGCCAGCAGTTACGGGGGGAGGGGCACAGATACGCAGTATTTT. It encodes CASSYGGRGTDTQYF.